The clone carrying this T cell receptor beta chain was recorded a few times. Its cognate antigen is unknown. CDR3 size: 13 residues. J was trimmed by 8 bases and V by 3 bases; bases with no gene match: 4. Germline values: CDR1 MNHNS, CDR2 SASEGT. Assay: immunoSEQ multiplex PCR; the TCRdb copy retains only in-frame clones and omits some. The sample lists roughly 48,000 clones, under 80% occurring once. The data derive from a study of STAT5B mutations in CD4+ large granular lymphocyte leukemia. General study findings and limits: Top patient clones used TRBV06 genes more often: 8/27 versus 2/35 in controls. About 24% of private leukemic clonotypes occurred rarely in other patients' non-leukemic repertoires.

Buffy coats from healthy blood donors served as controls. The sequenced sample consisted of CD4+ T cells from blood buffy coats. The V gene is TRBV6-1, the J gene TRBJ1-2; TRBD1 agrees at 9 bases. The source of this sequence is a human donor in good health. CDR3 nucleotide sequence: TGTGCCAGCAGTGACGGGACAGGGAACGGCTACACCTTC. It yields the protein CASSDGTGNGYTF.